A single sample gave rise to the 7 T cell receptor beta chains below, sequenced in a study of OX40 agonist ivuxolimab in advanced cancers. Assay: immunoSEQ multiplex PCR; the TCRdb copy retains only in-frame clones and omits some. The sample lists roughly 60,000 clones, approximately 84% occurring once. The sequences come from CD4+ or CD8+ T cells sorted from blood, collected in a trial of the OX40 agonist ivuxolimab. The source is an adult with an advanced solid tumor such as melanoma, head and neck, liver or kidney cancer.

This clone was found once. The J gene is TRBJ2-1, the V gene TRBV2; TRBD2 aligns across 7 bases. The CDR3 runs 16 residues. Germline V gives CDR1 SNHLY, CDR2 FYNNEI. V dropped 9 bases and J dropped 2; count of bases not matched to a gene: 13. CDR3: CARSGERGQTYNEQFF. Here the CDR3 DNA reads TGTGCCAGATCCGGAGAGCGGGGCCAAACCTACAATGAGCAGTTCTTC.

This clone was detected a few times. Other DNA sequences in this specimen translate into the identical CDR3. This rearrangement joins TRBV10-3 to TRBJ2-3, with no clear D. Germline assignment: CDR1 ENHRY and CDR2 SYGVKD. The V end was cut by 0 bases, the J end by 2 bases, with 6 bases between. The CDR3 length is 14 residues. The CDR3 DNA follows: TGTGCCATCAGTGAGTCGGGGTCCACAGATACGCAGTATTTT. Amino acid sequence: CAISESGSTDTQYF.

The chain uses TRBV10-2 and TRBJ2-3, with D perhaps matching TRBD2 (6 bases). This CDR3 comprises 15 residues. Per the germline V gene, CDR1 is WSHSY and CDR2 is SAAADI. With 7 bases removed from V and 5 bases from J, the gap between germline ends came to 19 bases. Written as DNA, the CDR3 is TGCGCCAGCACCGAGTGGGGGAGGCCCGGAGATACGCAGTATTTT. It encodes CASTEWGRPGDTQYF.

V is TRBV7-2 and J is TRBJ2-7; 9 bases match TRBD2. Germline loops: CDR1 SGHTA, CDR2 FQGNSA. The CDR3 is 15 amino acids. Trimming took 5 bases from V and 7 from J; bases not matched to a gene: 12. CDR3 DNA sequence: TGTGCCAGCAGCCCACCCGGGACTAGCTCTCTAGAGCAGTACTTC. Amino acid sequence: CASSPPGTSSLEQYF.

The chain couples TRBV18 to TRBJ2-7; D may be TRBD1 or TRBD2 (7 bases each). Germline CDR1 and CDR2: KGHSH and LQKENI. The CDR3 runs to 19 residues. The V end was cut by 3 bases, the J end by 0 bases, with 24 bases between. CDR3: CASSPPGDSGARSSYEQYF. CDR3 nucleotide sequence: TGTGCCAGCTCACCCCCGGGGGACAGCGGGGCTCGGAGCTCCTACGAGCAGTACTTC.

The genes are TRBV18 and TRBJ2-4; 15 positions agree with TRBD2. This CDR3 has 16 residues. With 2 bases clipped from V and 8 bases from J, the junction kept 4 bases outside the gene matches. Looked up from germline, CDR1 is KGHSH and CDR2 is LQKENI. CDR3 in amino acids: CASSPEGLAGGDIQYF. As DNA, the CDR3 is TGTGCCAGCTCACCAGAGGGACTAGCGGGAGGAGACATTCAGTACTTC.

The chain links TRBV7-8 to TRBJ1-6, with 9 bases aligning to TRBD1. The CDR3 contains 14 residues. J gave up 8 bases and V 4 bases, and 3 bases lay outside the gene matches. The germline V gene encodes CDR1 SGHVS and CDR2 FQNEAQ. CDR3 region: CASSYDRGDSPLHF. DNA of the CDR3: TGTGCCAGCAGCTATGACAGGGGGGATTCACCCCTCCACTTT.